A selection of T cell receptor beta chains follows, all from one sample in a study of OX40 agonist ivuxolimab in advanced cancers. The table came from immunoSEQ multiplex PCR; TCRdb's copy has only in-frame clones and leaves some out. The repertoire holds fewer than 120,000 clones, with approximately 90% as singletons. The source material was CD4+ or CD8+ T cells sorted from blood, sampled in a trial of the OX40 agonist ivuxolimab. Receptors were obtained from an adult with an advanced solid tumor such as melanoma, head and neck, liver or kidney cancer. The CDR3 runs from the conserved cysteine through the conserved F or W. A D gene is named only where the DNA matches it firmly. Clone size is given for some rows only: seen once, a few or many times, or a class if the clone is expanded.

j_call | d_call | clone_size | v_call | cdr3_aa | cdr3_nt
TRBJ1-5 | . | . | TRBV10-3 | CAIAPVRDSNQPQHF | TGTGCCATCGCACCGGTCAGGGACAGCAATCAGCCCCAGCATTTT
TRBJ2-3 | TRBD1 | once | TRBV29-1 | CSVPGTGLFRTDTQYF | TGCAGCGTTCCCGGGACAGGGTTATTCCGGACAGATACGCAGTATTTT
TRBJ2-3 | . | . | TRBV9 | CASSVASGRTDTQYF | TGTGCCAGCAGCGTAGCTTCCGGGCGTACAGATACGCAGTATTTT
TRBJ2-2 | TRBD1 | . | TRBV29-1 | CSAAAQGELTGELFF | TGCAGCGCCGCGGCCCAGGGGGAACTCACCGGGGAGCTGTTTTTT
TRBJ1-1 | . | . | TRBV5-5 | CASSTTGIRNTEAFF | TGTGCCAGCAGCACCACAGGAATTAGGAACACTGAAGCTTTCTTT
TRBJ2-5 | . | . | TRBV18 | CASSGEYQETQYF | TGTGCCAGCTCAGGGGAGTACCAAGAGACCCAGTACTTC
TRBJ2-1 | . | . | TRBV5-1 | CASSLGAINEQFF | TGCGCCAGCAGCTTGGGGGCCATTAATGAGCAGTTCTTC
TRBJ2-5 | . | . | TRBV2 | CASSLRGETQYF | TGTGCCAGCAGTTTGCGGGGAGAGACCCAGTACTTC
TRBJ2-7 | . | few | TRBV5-4 | CASSSAGARPYEQYF | TGTGCCAGCAGCAGCGCAGGAGCCAGGCCCTACGAGCAGTACTTC
TRBJ1-4 | . | . | TRBV30 | CAWSERGEKLFF | TGTGCCTGGAGTGAAAGGGGAGAAAAACTGTTTTTT
TRBJ2-2 | TRBD2 | . | TRBV2 | CASSETSARNTGELFF | TGTGCCAGCAGCGAGACTAGCGCCAGAAACACCGGGGAGCTGTTTTTT
TRBJ2-7 | TRBD1 | . | TRBV5-4 | CASSPGVSGGASPLYEQYF | TGTGCCAGCAGCCCTGGGGTCTCAGGGGGCGCATCGCCGCTCTACGAGCAGTACTTC
TRBJ1-4 | . | . | TRBV7-2 | CASSLVPGDNEKLFF | TGTGCCAGCAGCTTAGTCCCTGGTGATAATGAAAAACTGTTTTTT
TRBJ2-1 | . | . | TRBV18 | CASSPQSHRFNEQFF | TGTGCCAGCTCACCACAGTCTCACAGGTTCAATGAGCAGTTCTTC
TRBJ2-1 | TRBD2 | . | TRBV7-3 | CASSTNLAGGEQFF | TGTGCCAGCAGCACAAATCTAGCGGGAGGTGAGCAGTTCTTC
TRBJ1-3 | . | . | TRBV5-1 | CASSAGNSGNTIYF | TGCGCCAGCAGCGCCGGGAACTCTGGAAACACCATATATTTT
TRBJ2-7 | TRBD2 | . | TRBV10-3 | CATRLAGDTYEQYF | TGTGCCACCCGACTAGCGGGGGACACCTACGAGCAGTACTTC
TRBJ1-5 | TRBD1 | . | TRBV29-1 | CSVELTGEQPQHF | TGCAGCGTTGAACTTACAGGGGAACAGCCCCAGCATTTT
TRBJ1-5 | . | few | TRBV6-1 | CASSDWNQPQHF | TGTGCCAGCAGTGACTGGAATCAGCCCCAGCATTTT
TRBJ2-5 | . | . | TRBV7-6 | CASSLATAGKETQYF | TGTGCCAGCAGCTTAGCGACTGCAGGGAAAGAGACCCAGTACTTC
TRBJ2-3 | . | . | TRBV4-3 | CASSRNPTSTDTQYF | TGCGCCAGCAGTCGAAACCCGACCAGCACAGATACGCAGTATTTT
TRBJ2-3 | . | . | TRBV19 | CASGPRGIATDTQYF | TGTGCCAGTGGTCCCAGAGGGATCGCCACAGATACGCAGTATTTT
TRBJ1-3 | . | . | TRBV7-2 | CASSLVKAQGLGNTIYF | TGTGCCAGCAGCTTAGTTAAGGCCCAGGGGCTCGGAAACACCATATATTTT
TRBJ2-5 | . | . | TRBV7-9 | CASSNQETQYF | TGTGCCAGCAGCAACCAAGAGACCCAGTACTTC
TRBJ2-5 | . | . | TRBV7-3 | CASSLNPGETQYF | TGTGCCAGCAGCTTAAATCCCGGGGAGACCCAGTACTTC
TRBJ1-2 | . | . | TRBV7-8 | CASSPTEGYGYTF | TGTGCCAGCAGCCCGACTGAGGGGTATGGCTACACCTTC
TRBJ1-2 | TRBD1 | . | TRBV2 | CASRGPGTGLGYTF | TGTGCCAGCAGGGGTCCCGGGACAGGGCTCGGCTACACCTTC
TRBJ2-5 | . | . | TRBV2 | CASSILTYQETQYF | TGTGCCAGCAGTATTTTGACGTACCAAGAGACCCAGTACTTC
TRBJ1-6 | . | . | TRBV6-5 | CASTLSRTANSPLHF | TGTGCCAGCACCCTGAGCAGGACAGCTAATTCACCCCTCCACTTT
TRBJ1-4 | . | . | TRBV5-6 | CASSLWGRRKTVF | TGTGCCAGCAGCTTGTGGGGGAGAAGAAAAACTGTTTTT
TRBJ1-5 | . | . | TRBV7-3 | CASSLAGDSNQPQHF | TGTGCCAGCAGCTTAGCAGGGGATAGCAATCAGCCCCAGCATTTT
TRBJ1-1 | . | . | TRBV14 | CASRRLQGFTEAFF | TGTGCCAGCAGGCGACTTCAGGGGTTCACTGAAGCTTTCTTT
TRBJ2-4 | . | . | TRBV30 | CAWSLRGTTNIQYF | TGTGCCTGGAGTTTGAGGGGGACTACAAACATTCAGTACTTC
TRBJ1-4 | TRBD1 | . | TRBV18 | CASSPGQGKGDNEKLFF | TGTGCCAGCTCACCGGGACAGGGGAAAGGGGACAATGAAAAACTGTTTTTT
TRBJ1-5 | . | . | TRBV28 | CASSTGTHQPQHF | TGTGCCAGCAGTACAGGGACCCATCAGCCCCAGCATTTT
TRBJ2-7 | TRBD2 | . | TRBV29-1 | CSVELPGLAGKYEQYF | TGCAGCGTTGAACTCCCGGGACTAGCGGGCAAGTACGAGCAGTACTTC
TRBJ2-5 | . | . | TRBV5-1 | CASSVTGPQETQYF | TGCGCCAGCAGCGTGACAGGCCCCCAAGAGACCCAGTACTTC
TRBJ2-7 | . | . | TRBV28 | CASSLAGRTSYEQYF | TGTGCCAGCAGTCTGGCGGGACGGACCTCCTACGAGCAGTACTTC
TRBJ1-1 | TRBD1 | . | TRBV19 | CASRRTGTDDTEAFF | TGTGCCAGTAGACGGACAGGGACCGACGACACTGAAGCTTTCTTT
TRBJ1-5 | . | . | TRBV11-2 | CASSLDQISGPQHF | TGTGCCAGCAGCTTAGACCAGATTTCAGGGCCCCAGCATTTT
TRBJ2-3 | . | . | TRBV30 | CARAGEATDTQYF | TGTGCCAGGGCAGGGGAGGCTACAGATACGCAGTATTTT
TRBJ1-6 | . | . | TRBV9 | CASSASPGRSNSPLHF | TGTGCCAGCAGCGCCTCACCGGGACGGTCTAATTCACCCCTCCACTTT
TRBJ1-6 | . | few | TRBV7-2 | CASSLGAGFYSPLHF | TGTGCCAGCAGCTTAGGGGCAGGGTTTTATTCACCCCTCCACTTT
TRBJ1-1 | . | . | TRBV28 | CASRGAGHTEAFF | TGTGCCAGCAGGGGGGCTGGGCACACTGAAGCTTTCTTT
TRBJ1-6 | . | . | TRBV6-6 | CASSSAATNSPLHF | TGTGCCAGCAGTTCGGCAGCCACTAATTCACCCCTCCACTTT
TRBJ1-2 | . | . | TRBV30 | CAWSTGPTYGYTF | TGTGCCTGGAGCACAGGGCCGACCTATGGCTACACCTTC
TRBJ2-1 | TRBD2 | . | TRBV9 | CASSAGTSDNEQFF | TGTGCCAGCAGCGCTGGGACTAGCGACAATGAGCAGTTCTTC
TRBJ2-7 | . | . | TRBV7-2 | CASSLAQDSLGSYEQYF | TGTGCCAGCAGCTTAGCGCAGGACTCTCTTGGGTCCTACGAGCAGTACTTC
TRBJ2-7 | . | . | TRBV28 | CASSGGRRAALNYEQYF | TGTGCCAGCAGTGGGGGGCGTCGAGCGGCCCTTAACTACGAGCAGTACTTC
TRBJ2-5 | TRBD1 | . | TRBV14 | CASSHRDRGLETQYF | TGTGCCAGCAGCCACAGGGACAGGGGGCTGGAGACCCAGTACTTC
TRBJ2-5 | . | . | TRBV11-1 | CASSLFGDYQETQYF | TGTGCCAGCAGCTTATTTGGCGATTACCAAGAGACCCAGTACTTC
TRBJ2-2 | . | . | TRBV2 | CATDEQGLVTGELFF | TGTGCCACCGACGAACAGGGTCTAGTCACCGGGGAGCTGTTTTTT
TRBJ1-2 | . | . | TRBV6-5 | CASSTLDYGYTF | TGTGCCAGCAGTACCCTCGACTATGGCTACACCTTC
TRBJ2-5 | . | . | TRBV6-5 | CASSPSGRQETQYF | TGTGCCAGCAGTCCGTCAGGGCGACAAGAGACCCAGTACTTC
TRBJ2-5 | . | . | TRBV7-9 | CASSLSQQETQYF | TGTGCCAGCAGCTTAAGCCAGCAAGAGACCCAGTACTTC
TRBJ1-4 | . | once | TRBV5-3 | CARRQGAGEKLFF | TGTGCCAGAAGACAGGGCGCGGGTGAAAAACTGTTTTTT
TRBJ1-1 | TRBD1 | . | TRBV27 | CASSPRTGNTEAFF | TGTGCCAGCAGTCCCCGGACAGGGAACACTGAAGCTTTCTTT